This TCR beta chain was identified in a study of spatial heterogeneity in lung cancer. Across the whole study: The donor group consisted of over 60 patients who had untreated, early-stage non-small cell lung cancer. Follow-up PBMC samples were sequenced when available, at a median of roughly 25 months after resection.

MiXCR, applied by TCRdb to the 5' RACE reads, yields one record per CDR3 protein. The sample lists under 30,000 distinct CDR3 sequences, under 7% occurring once. This clonotype was detected many times. One end of the junction varies from germline; a read error may be responsible. Time point here: blood at routine non-recurrence follow-up after resection. Unsorted samples of tumor, nontumor lung or frozen PBMC had their whole RNA sequenced. Germline V lookup: CDR1 MNHNS, CDR2 SASEGT. The CDR3 length is 15 residues. The receptor was derived from a male donor with early-stage non-small cell lung cancer. V and J are TRBV6-1 and TRBJ2-3; D is unclear. This specimen was PBMCs, taken at follow-up. The CDR3 sequence is CASTEVRSSADTQYF. The CDR3 DNA reads as TGTGCCAGCACTGAAGTAAGGAGTTCCGCAGATACGCAGTATTTT.